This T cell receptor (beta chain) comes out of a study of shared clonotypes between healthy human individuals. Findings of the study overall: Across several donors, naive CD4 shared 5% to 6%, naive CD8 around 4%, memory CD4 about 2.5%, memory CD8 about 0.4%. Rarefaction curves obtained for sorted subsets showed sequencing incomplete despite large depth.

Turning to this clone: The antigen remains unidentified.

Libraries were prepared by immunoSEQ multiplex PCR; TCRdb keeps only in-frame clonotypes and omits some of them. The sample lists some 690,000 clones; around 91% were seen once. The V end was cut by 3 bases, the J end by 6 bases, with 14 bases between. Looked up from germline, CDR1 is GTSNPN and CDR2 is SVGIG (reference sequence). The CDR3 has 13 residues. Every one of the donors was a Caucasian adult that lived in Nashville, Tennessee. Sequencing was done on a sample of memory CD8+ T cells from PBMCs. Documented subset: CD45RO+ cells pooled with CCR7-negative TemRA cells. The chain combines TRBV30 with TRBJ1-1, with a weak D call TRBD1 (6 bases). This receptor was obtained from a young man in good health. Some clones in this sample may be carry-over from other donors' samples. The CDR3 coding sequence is TGTGCCTGGAGGGAGGGGGGGAGACCTGAAGCTTTCTTT. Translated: CAWREGGRPEAFF.